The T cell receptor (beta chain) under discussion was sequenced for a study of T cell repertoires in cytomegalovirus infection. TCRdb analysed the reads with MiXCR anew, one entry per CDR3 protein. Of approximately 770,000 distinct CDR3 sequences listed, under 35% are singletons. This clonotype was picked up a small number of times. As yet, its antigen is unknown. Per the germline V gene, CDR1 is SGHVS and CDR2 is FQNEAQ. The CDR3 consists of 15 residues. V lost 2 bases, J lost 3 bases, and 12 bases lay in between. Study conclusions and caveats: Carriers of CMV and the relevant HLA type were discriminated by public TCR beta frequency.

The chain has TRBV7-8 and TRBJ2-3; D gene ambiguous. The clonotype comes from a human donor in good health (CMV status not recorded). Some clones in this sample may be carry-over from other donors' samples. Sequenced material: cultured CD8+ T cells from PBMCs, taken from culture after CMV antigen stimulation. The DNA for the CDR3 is TGTGCCAGCAGCTTAACCCGGGTGCGGACAGATACGCAGTATTTT. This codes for CASSLTRVRTDTQYF. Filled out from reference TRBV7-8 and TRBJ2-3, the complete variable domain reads GAGVSQSPRYKVAKRGQDVALRCDPISGHVSLFWYQQALGQGPEFLTYFQNEAQLDKSGLPSDRFFAERPEGSVSTLKIQRTQQEDSAVYLCASSLTRVRTDTQYFGPGTRLTVL.